These T cell receptor beta chains were read from a single sample in a study of T cells in Graves' hyperthyroidism and ophthalmopathy. TCRdb used MiXCR to reprocess the multiplex PCR reads, holding one entry per CDR3 protein. This table holds hundreds of thousands of distinct CDR3 sequences, around 15% found once. Source material: blood. These receptors originate from a woman aged 45-60 years with Graves' ophthalmopathy. The CDR3 runs from the conserved cysteine through the conserved F or W. Fields, in order: D gene, V gene, clone size, J gene, CDR3 DNA, CDR3 protein. A D gene is named only where the DNA matches it firmly. Where a row states a size, it is once, few, many or the class of an expanded clone; other rows omit it.

>.|TRBV11-3|few|TRBJ2-1
TGTGCCAGCAGCACCGGAGCAACTTACAATGAGCAGTTCTTC
CASSTGATYNEQFF
>TRBD1|TRBV2|many|TRBJ2-7
TGTGCCAGCAGTGTGGGTTGGACAGGCCCTACCTACGAGCAGTACTTC
CASSVGWTGPTYEQYF
>.|TRBV20-1|many|TRBJ2-2
TGCAGTGTCCATCGGGAGACCGGGGAGCTGTTTTTT
CSVHRETGELFF
>.|TRBV4-1|many|TRBJ1-5
TGCGCCAGCAGCCAGCTAGGGGGGAATCAGCCCCAGCATTTT
CASSQLGGNQPQHF
>TRBD2|TRBV12-3/TRBV12-4|many|TRBJ2-7
TGTGCCAGCAGTTTAGGGGGGGGTGACCACGAGCAGTACTTC
CASSLGGGDHEQYF
>.|TRBV15|many|TRBJ1-5
TGTGCCACCAGCAGAAGAGGGCAGCCCCAGCATTTT
CATSRRGQPQHF
>TRBD2|TRBV6-4|.|TRBJ2-1
TGTGCCAGCAGCAAACCTAGCGGGGCCTACAATGAGCAGTTCTTC
CASSKPSGAYNEQFF
>.|TRBV5-1|many|TRBJ2-7
TGCGCCAGCAGCTTGGGGGCAGGAGATACCTACGAGCAGTACTTC
CASSLGAGDTYEQYF
>.|TRBV20-1|many|TRBJ1-2
TGCAGTGCTAGTTGGGGCAGGGGCGGGTTTGGCTACACCTTC
CSASWGRGGFGYTF
>TRBD1|TRBV20-1|.|TRBJ1-5
TGCAGTGCGCCCACATACAGGGGGGCTCAGCCCCAGCATTTT
CSAPTYRGAQPQHF
>TRBD2|TRBV20-1|few|TRBJ2-3
TGCAGTGCTGCCTTTGGTAGCGGGAGTGCAGATACGCAGTATTTT
CSAAFGSGSADTQYF
>.|TRBV7-9|many|TRBJ1-2
TGTGCCAGCAGCTCCCTAGGGGACTCCAATGGACCTAACTATGGCTACACCTTC
CASSSLGDSNGPNYGYTF
>TRBD1|TRBV10-3|many|TRBJ1-1
TGTGCCATCAGGGGGAAACAGGGGGCTATCGCTGAAGCTTTCTTT
CAIRGKQGAIAEAFF
>.|TRBV7-6|.|TRBJ2-2
TGTGCCAGCAGCTTAGCGGAGACCACCGGGGAGCTGTTTTTT
CASSLAETTGELFF
>TRBD2|TRBV4-3|.|TRBJ2-1
TGCGCCAGCAGCCAAGTCGGGGCTAGCGGCTACAATGAGCAGTTCTTC
CASSQVGASGYNEQFF
>.|TRBV3-1|many|TRBJ2-2
TGTGCCAGCAGCCCCCAGAATGGGGAGCTGTTTTTT
CASSPQNGELFF
>TRBD2|TRBV29-1|many|TRBJ2-1
TGCAGCGTTGAAGGCTGGGACCGGGAGGCCGACTACAATGAGCAGTTCTTC
CSVEGWDREADYNEQFF
>.|TRBV4-3|.|TRBJ2-5
TGCGCCAGCAGCCTCCTCACGGGAGAAGAGACCCAGTACTTC
CASSLLTGEETQYF
>.|TRBV20-1|few|TRBJ2-4
TGCAGTGCTATGACAGGGAGGACCAAAAACATTCAGTACTTC
CSAMTGRTKNIQYF
>.|TRBV19|.|TRBJ1-2
TGTGCCAGTAGTACCCAGGGCGGGGTTGGCTATGGCTACACCTTC
CASSTQGGVGYGYTF
>.|TRBV7-9|many|TRBJ1-1
TGTGCCAGCAGCTTAGAGCGGGGGGCAGTCACTGAAGCTTTCTTT
CASSLERGAVTEAFF
>.|TRBV20-1|.|TRBJ2-2
TGCAGTGCTAGAGCGATGGGCTTTGGCACCGGGGAGCTGTTTTTT
CSARAMGFGTGELFF